What follows describes a single T cell receptor (beta chain). The sample holds one count of this clone. It has no known antigen specificity. The input lacks base qualities; no much larger clone sits a single base away. The sample belongs to a study of blood T cell repertoires in COVID-19 (TCRdb year 2020). Study-wide context: Samples covering the acute and convalescent phases of COVID-19 were provided by collaborators in the United States, Italy and Spain. The material from the prospective study consisted of cDNA or gDNA derived from T cells, B-cell-depleted T cells, or PBMCs. The dataset comprised deeply sampled blood TCRbeta repertoires from subjects exposed to, actively infected with, or recovered from COVID-19. The repertoires were released in a freely available public database meant as a resource for research on the immune response to SARS-CoV-2. Samples were obtained from the ongoing ImmuneRACE study (first 160 participants) and from some 1,200 subjects provided by 6 global collaborators. Sample metadata almost always included a de-identified subject ID, COVID-19 status, age in years and sex. HLA class I and class II types, where available, came from metadata supplied by the sample provider rather than from assay-based typing. Findings and caveats that apply to the study as a whole: The amount of clinical and demographic metadata varied by source and participant and was provided uncurated.

TCRbeta CDR3 regions were amplified from genomic DNA by means of the immunoSEQ Assay, a bias-controlled multiplex PCR. The original pipeline was this. The number of nucleated cells in each sample was estimated by amplification of reference gene primers within the assay. Sequence reads were collapsed and filtered to measure the absolute abundance of every unique TCRbeta CDR3 rearrangement. For each sample, productive Simpson clonality was calculated as the square root of Simpson's diversity index over productive rearrangements. TCRdb holds this immuneACCESS table with in-frame rearrangements only. Some clones are missing; in checked studies, unresolved V genes explain under half, and the rest has no known cause. V, J and clone size are those of that table, while D and trimming were read from the DNA. The sample table lists over 70,000 clones, 82% of them with a count of one. Clones ranked in the top ten supply around 4.1% of the sample.

Reading from cysteine to phenylalanine, the CDR3 counts 16 amino acids. Of all the DNA, just the CDR3 is kept, 48 bases in frame from base 1. Relative to germline, V is missing 5 bases and J is missing 5 bases, with 10 bases of the junction outside any gene match. CDR1 and CDR2, looked up from the germline V gene, are SGHTA and FQGNSA. Each collaborating institution followed its own protocols to collect whole blood in K2EDTA tubes. For TCRbeta analysis, collaborators shipped samples as frozen whole blood, isolated PBMCs, or DNA extracted from either of those sample types. The receptor chain draws on TRBV7-2 and TRBJ2-3, with 10 bases in between that match TRBD2. The sequenced sample was peripheral blood. The source of this sequence is a woman aged 60-70 years with acute or convalescent COVID-19. In nucleotides, the sequence is TGTGCCAGCAGCCCCTATGGAGCGGGGGGGCGAGATACGCAGTATTTT. Its protein reads: CASSPYGAGGRDTQYF.